This T cell receptor beta chain was recorded in a study of patients and donors after allogeneic stem cell transplantation. This CDR3 comprises 18 residues. Losses at the gene ends were 7 bases for V and 1 base for J; bases not matched to a gene: 16. Germline assignment: CDR1 MNHEY and CDR2 SMNVEV (reference sequence). In TCRdb, the RT-PCR reads were re-called with MiXCR into one record per CDR3 protein. The sample holds 70,000 or so distinct CDR3 sequences, roughly 29% seen once. This receptor was obtained from a human donor who was either an allogeneic HSCT recipient or a stem cell or donor lymphocyte infusion donor (not recorded which). It is not recorded whose cells these are; they may come from a transplant donor. The genes are TRBV27 and TRBJ1-5; 7 bases fit TRBD1. Sequencing was carried out using blood, either unsorted or a sorted T cell fraction (not recorded which). CDR3 region: CASTPHPLQGVSNQPQHF. The CDR3 DNA is TGTGCCAGCACCCCTCACCCCCTCCAGGGGGTCAGCAATCAGCCCCAGCATTTT.